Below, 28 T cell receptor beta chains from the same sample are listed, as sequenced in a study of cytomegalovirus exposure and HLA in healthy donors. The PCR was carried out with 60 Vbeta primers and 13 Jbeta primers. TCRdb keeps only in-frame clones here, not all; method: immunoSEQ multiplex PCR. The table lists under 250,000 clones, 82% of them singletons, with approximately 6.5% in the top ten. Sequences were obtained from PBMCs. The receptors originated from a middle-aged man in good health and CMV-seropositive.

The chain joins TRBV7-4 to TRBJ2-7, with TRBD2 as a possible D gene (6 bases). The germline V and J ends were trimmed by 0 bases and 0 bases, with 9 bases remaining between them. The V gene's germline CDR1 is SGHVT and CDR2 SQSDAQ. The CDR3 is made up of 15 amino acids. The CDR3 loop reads CASSLAGGFSYEQYV. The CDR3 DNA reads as TGTGCCAGCAGCTTAGCCGGGGGTTTCTCCTACGAGCAGTACGTC.

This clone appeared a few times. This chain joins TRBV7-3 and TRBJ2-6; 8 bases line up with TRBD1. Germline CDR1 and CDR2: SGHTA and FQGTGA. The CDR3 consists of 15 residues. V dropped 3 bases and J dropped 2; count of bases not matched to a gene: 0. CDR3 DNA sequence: TGTGCCAGCAGCTTGGACAGGGCTGGGGCCAACGTCCTGACTTTC. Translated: CASSLDRAGANVLTF.

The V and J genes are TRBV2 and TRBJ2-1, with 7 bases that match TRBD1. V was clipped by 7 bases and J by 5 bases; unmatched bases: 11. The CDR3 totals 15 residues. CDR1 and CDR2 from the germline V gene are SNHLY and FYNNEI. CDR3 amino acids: CASTTPGQTNNEQFF. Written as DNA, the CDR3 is TGTGCCAGCACCACTCCGGGACAGACAAACAATGAGCAGTTCTTC. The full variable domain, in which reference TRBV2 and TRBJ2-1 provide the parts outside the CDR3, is EPEVTQTPSHQVTQMGQEVILRCVPISNHLYFYWYRQILGQKVEFLVSFYNNEISEKSEIFDDQFSVERPDGSNFTLKIRSTKLEDSAMYFCASTTPGQTNNEQFFGPGTRLTVL.

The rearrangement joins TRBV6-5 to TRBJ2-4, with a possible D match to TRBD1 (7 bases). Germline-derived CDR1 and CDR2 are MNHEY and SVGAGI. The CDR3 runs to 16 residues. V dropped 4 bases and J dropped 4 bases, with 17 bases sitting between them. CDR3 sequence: CASSSWGQTSKNIQYF. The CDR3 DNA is TGTGCCAGCAGTTCCTGGGGACAGACTAGTAAAAACATTCAGTACTTC.

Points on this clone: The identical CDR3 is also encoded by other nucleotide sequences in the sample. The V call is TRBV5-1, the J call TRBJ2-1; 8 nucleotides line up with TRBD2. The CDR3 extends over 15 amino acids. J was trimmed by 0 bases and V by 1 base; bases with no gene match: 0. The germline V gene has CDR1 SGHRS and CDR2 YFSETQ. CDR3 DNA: TGCGCCAGCAGCTTGAGCGGGAGCTCCTACAATGAGCAGTTCTTC. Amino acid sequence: CASSLSGSSYNEQFF.

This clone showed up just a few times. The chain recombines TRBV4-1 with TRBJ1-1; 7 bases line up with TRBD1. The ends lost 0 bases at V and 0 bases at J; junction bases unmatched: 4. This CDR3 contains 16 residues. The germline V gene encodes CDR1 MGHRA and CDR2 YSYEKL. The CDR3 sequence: CASSQDQGGLNTEAFF. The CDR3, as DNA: TGCGCCAGCAGCCAAGACCAGGGGGGTCTGAACACTGAAGCTTTCTTT.

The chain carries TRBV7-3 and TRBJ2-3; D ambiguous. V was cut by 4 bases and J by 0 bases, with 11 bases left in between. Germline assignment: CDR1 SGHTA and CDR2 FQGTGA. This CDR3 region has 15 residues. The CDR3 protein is CASSSTRLSTDTQYF. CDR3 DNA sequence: TGTGCCAGCAGCTCTACCCGCCTTAGCACAGATACGCAGTATTTT.

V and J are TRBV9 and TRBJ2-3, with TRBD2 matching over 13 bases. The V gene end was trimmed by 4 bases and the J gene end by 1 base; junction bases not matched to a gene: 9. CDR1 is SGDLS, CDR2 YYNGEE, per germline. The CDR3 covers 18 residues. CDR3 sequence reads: CASSLRLAGGLGTDTQYF. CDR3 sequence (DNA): TGTGCCAGCAGCCTCCGACTAGCGGGAGGTCTAGGCACAGATACGCAGTATTTT.

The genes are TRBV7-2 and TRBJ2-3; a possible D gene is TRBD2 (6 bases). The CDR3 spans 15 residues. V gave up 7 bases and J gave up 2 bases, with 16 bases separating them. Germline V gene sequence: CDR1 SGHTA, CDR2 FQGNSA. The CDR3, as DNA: TGTGCCAGCACCATTCGGGGGAGCGTCACAGATACGCAGTATTTT. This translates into CASTIRGSVTDTQYF.

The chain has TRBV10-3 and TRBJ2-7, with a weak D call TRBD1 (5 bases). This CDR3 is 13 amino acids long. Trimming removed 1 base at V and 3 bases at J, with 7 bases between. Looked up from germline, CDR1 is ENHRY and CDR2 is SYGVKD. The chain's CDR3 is CAISELQVYEQYF. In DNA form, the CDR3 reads TGTGCCATCAGTGAGTTACAGGTCTACGAGCAGTACTTC.

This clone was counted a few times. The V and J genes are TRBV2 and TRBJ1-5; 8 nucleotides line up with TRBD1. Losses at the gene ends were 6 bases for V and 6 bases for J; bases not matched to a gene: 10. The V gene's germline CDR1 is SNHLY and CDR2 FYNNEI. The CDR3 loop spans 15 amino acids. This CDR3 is CASRDTGGTVQPQHF. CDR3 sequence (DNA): TGTGCCAGCAGAGATACAGGGGGAACAGTTCAGCCCCAGCATTTT.

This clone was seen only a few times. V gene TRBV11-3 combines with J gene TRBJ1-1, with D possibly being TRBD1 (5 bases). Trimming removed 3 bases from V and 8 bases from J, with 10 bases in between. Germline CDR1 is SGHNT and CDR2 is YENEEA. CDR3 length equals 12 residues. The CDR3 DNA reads TGTGCCAGCAGCTTCTTTCAGGGAGAAGCTTTCTTT. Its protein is CASSFFQGEAFF.

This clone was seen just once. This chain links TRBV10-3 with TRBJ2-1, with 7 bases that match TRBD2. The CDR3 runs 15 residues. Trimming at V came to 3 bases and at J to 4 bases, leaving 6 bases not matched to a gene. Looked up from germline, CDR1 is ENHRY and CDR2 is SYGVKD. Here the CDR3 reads CAISDGRGTYNEQFF. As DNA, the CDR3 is TGTGCCATCAGTGACGGGCGGGGGACGTACAATGAGCAGTTCTTC.

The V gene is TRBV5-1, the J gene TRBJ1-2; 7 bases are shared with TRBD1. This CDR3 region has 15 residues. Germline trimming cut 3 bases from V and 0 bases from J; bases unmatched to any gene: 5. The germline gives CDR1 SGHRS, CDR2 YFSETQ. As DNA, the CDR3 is TGCGCCAGCAGCTCTGCCGGGACAGCTAACTATGGCTACACCTTC. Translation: CASSSAGTANYGYTF.

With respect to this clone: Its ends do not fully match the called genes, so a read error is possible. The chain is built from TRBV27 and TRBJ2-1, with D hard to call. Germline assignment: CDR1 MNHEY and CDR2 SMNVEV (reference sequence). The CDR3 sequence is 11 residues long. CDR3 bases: TGTGCCAGCAGTTCCTTCAATGAGCAGTTCTTC. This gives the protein CASSSFNEQFF.

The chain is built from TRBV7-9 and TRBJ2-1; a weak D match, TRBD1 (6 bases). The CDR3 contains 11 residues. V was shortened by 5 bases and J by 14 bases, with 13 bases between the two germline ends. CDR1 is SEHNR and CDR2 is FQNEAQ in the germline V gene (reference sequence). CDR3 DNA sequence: TGTGCCAGCAGCCTCCGAGAGGGGGAGTTCTTC. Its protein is CASSLREGEFF.

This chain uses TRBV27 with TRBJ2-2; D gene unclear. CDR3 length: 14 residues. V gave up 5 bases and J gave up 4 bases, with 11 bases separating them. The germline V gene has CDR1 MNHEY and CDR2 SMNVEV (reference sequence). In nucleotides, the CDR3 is TGTGCCAGCAGTCCCCTCTCTAGCACCGGGGAGCTGTTTTTT. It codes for CASSPLSSTGELFF.

The CDR3 is CAWSPAVGSAGTEAFF. CDR3 bases: TGTGCCTGGAGCCCAGCGGTGGGTTCCGCGGGTACTGAAGCTTTCTTT. This chain joins TRBV30 and TRBJ1-1; D gene ambiguous. Deletions cut 3 bases from V and 5 bases from J, with 22 bases between. This CDR3 region has 16 residues. Germline CDR1 is GTSNPN and CDR2 is SVGIG (reference sequence).

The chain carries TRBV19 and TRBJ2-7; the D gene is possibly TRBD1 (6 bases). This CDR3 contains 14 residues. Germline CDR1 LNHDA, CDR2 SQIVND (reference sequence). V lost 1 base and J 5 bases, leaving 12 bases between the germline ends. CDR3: CASSIGGTYHEQYF. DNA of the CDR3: TGTGCCAGTAGTATAGGGGGGACATATCACGAGCAGTACTTC.

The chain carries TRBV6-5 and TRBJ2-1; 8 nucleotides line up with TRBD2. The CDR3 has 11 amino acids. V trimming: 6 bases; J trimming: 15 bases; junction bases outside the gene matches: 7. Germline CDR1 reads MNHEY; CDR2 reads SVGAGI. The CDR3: CASRREREWFF. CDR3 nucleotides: TGTGCCAGCAGACGAGAGCGGGAGTGGTTCTTC.

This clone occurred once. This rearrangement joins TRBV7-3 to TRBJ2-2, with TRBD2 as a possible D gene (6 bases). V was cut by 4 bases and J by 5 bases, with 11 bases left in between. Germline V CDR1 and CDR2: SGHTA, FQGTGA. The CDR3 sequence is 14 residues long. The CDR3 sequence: CASSSGTPTGELFF. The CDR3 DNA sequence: TGTGCCAGCAGCTCCGGGACTCCAACCGGGGAGCTGTTTTTT. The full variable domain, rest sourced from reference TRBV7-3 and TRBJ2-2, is GAGVSQTPSNKVTEKGKYVELRCDPISGHTALYWYRQSLGQGPEFLIYFQGTGAADDSGLPNDRFFAVRPEGSVSTLKIQRTERGDSAVYLCASSSGTPTGELFFGEGSRLTVL.

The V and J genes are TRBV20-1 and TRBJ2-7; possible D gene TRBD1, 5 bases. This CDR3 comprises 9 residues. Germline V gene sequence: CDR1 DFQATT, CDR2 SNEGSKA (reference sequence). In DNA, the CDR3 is TGCAGTGCTAGACAGGGAAAGAACGTC. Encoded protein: CSARQGKNV.

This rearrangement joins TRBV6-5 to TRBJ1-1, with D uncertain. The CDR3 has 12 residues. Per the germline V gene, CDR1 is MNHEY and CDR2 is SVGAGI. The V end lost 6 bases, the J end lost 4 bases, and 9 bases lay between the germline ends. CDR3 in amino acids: CASSPSSTEAFF. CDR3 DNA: TGTGCCAGCAGCCCCTCCAGCACTGAAGCTTTCTTT.

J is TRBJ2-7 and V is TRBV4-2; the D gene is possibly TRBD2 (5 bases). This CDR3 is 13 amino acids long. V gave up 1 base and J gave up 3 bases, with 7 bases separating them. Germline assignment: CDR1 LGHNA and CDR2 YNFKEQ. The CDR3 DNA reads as TGTGCCAGCAGCCAAGGACGGGACTACGAGCAGTACTTC. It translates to CASSQGRDYEQYF.

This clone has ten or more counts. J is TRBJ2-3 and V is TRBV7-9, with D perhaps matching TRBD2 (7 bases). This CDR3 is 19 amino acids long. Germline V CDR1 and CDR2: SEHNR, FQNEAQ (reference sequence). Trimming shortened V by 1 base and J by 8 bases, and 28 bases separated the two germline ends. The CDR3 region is CASSLEGGPRDYVQATQYF. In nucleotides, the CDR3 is TGTGCCAGCAGCTTAGAAGGGGGTCCCCGGGACTACGTACAAGCTACGCAGTATTTT.

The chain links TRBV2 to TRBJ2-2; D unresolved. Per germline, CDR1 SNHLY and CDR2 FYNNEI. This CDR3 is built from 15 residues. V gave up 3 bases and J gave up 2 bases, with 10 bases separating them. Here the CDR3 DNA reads TGTGCCAGCAGTGAGATAGGAGATAACACCGGGGAGCTGTTTTTT. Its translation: CASSEIGDNTGELFF.

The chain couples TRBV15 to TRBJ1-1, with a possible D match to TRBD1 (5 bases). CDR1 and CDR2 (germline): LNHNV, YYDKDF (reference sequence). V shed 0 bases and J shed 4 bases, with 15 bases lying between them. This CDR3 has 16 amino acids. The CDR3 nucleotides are TGTGCCACCAGCAGAGATCAGGGAGGGGACCCCACTGAAGCTTTCTTT. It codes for CATSRDQGGDPTEAFF.

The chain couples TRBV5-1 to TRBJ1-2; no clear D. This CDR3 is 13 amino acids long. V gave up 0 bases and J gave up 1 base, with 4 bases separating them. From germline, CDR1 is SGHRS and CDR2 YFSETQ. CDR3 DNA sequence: TGCGCCAGCAGCTTGGACAATAACTATGGCTACACCTTC. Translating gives CASSLDNNYGYTF.